These 17 T cell receptor beta chains were sequenced from one sample in a study of blood T cell repertoires in COVID-19. Profiled with immunoSEQ multiplex PCR; TCRdb holds only in-frame clones, not every one. The sample shows about 220,000 clones, roughly four fifths of them seen only once. The specimen was peripheral blood. These TCRs come from a woman older than 75 with COVID-19, enrolled during active disease.

The V call is TRBV5-1, the J call TRBJ2-3, with 15 bases fitting TRBD2. This CDR3 region has 16 residues. After removal of 4 bases from V and 5 bases from J, the junction contained 5 bases not matched to a gene. The germline V gene encodes CDR1 SGHRS and CDR2 YFSETQ. CDR3: CASSGGTSGRLDTQYF. Here the CDR3 DNA reads TGCGCCAGCAGCGGAGGGACTAGCGGGAGGCTAGATACGCAGTATTTT.

CDR3 nucleotide sequence: TGTGCCTGGAGTGGTTTAGCGGGAGTGTGGGGCCAAGAGACCCAGTACTTC. This sequence encodes CAWSGLAGVWGQETQYF. The rearrangement joins TRBV30 to TRBJ2-5; TRBD2 matches at 9 bases. Per the germline V gene, CDR1 is GTSNPN and CDR2 is SVGIG (reference sequence). The CDR3 totals 17 residues. V dropped 1 base and J dropped 1; count of bases not matched to a gene: 10.

This clone was detected only once. The chain recombines TRBV27 with TRBJ1-2, with D perhaps TRBD1 (5 bases). This CDR3 is 14 amino acids long. Germline loops: CDR1 MNHEY, CDR2 SMNVEV (reference sequence). V shed 8 bases and J shed 0 bases, with 13 bases lying between them. CDR3: CASGKAGANYGYTF. In nucleotides, the CDR3 is TGTGCCAGCGGGAAGGCGGGGGCTAACTATGGCTACACCTTC.

V usage is TRBV9 and J usage is TRBJ2-1, with 10 positions matching TRBD1. With 3 bases clipped from V and 8 bases from J, the junction kept 11 bases outside the gene matches. Germline CDR1 is SGDLS and CDR2 is YYNGEE. The CDR3 has 16 residues. The CDR3 DNA reads TGTGCCAGCAGCGCCTCAATCCGGGACAGGGGTCATGAGCAGTTCTTC. Translated: CASSASIRDRGHEQFF.

V usage is TRBV6-5 and J usage is TRBJ1-2; perhaps TRBD1 as D (5 bases). Germline V lookup: CDR1 MNHEY, CDR2 SVGAGI. The CDR3 covers 13 residues. V was clipped by 6 bases and J by 5 bases, with 13 bases between them. CDR3 protein: CASSRRQSYGYTF. The CDR3 DNA sequence: TGTGCCAGCAGCCGCCGACAGTCTTATGGCTACACCTTC.

The chain couples TRBV25-1 to TRBJ2-5; D is unresolved. The CDR3 covers 12 residues. V lost 6 bases and J 4 bases, leaving 9 bases between the germline ends. The germline gives CDR1 MGHDK, CDR2 SYGVNS. The CDR3 DNA reads TGTGCCAGCAGGTCCAGTGCAGAGACCCAGTACTTC. Its translation is CASRSSAETQYF.

The chain uses TRBV11-1 and TRBJ1-1, with 7 bases matching TRBD1. V gave up 5 bases and J gave up 1 base; unmatched junction bases: 1. Germline CDR1 and CDR2: SGHAT and FQDESV (reference sequence). The CDR3 is made up of 13 amino acids. CDR3 DNA: TGTGCCAGCAGCGGGGACAGGAACACTGAAGCTTTCTTT. Translating it yields CASSGDRNTEAFF.

The J gene is TRBJ1-1, the V gene TRBV5-1; 7 positions agree with TRBD1. Germline V lookup: CDR1 SGHRS, CDR2 YFSETQ. Unmatched junction bases numbered 11, after V lost 4 bases and J lost 2 bases. CDR3 length equals 16 residues. The CDR3 is CASSIKSGTVNTEAFF. The CDR3 DNA reads TGCGCCAGCAGCATAAAATCCGGGACAGTCAACACTGAAGCTTTCTTT. The full variable domain, its missing parts supplied by reference TRBV5-1 and TRBJ1-1, is KAGVTQTPRYLIKTRGQQVTLSCSPISGHRSVSWYQQTPGQGLQFLFEYFSETQRNKGNFPGRFSGRQFSNSRSEMNVSTLELGDSALYLCASSIKSGTVNTEAFFGQGTRLTVV.

The CDR3: CASSQVDRAGEQYF. CDR3 nucleotides: TGTGCCAGCAGCCAAGTGGACAGGGCGGGCGAGCAGTACTTC. The genes are TRBV4-2 and TRBJ2-7; 8 bases line up with TRBD1. This CDR3 has 14 residues. V lost 1 base, J lost 6 bases, and 5 bases stayed unmatched. The germline V gene encodes CDR1 LGHNA and CDR2 YNFKEQ.

The V gene is TRBV5-1, the J gene TRBJ1-2; D unresolved. Germline V lookup: CDR1 SGHRS, CDR2 YFSETQ. Trimming took off 1 base at V and 8 bases at J, with 12 bases between the two ends. The CDR3 loop spans 13 amino acids. The chain's CDR3 is CASSLIEAGGYTF. CDR3 DNA: TGCGCCAGCAGCTTGATAGAGGCCGGCGGCTACACCTTC.

This clone has a handful of counts. The rearrangement links TRBV28 to TRBJ1-2; D gene uncertain. V lost 4 bases and J lost 0, with 12 bases in between. There are 15 residues in the CDR3. CDR1 MDHEN and CDR2 SYDVKM come from the germline V gene. CDR3 residues: CASSSYGSPNYGYTF. CDR3 in DNA: TGTGCCAGCAGTTCCTACGGTAGTCCTAACTATGGCTACACCTTC.

The chain couples TRBV29-1 to TRBJ1-1; D might be TRBD1 (6 bases). Germline V gives CDR1 SQVTM, CDR2 ANQGSEA. The ends were cut back, 7 bases at V and 1 base at J, with 16 bases in the middle. This CDR3 contains 14 residues. The CDR3 nucleotides are TGCAGCGGAGTGCCAGGGACAACGAACACTGAAGCTTTCTTT. It yields the protein CSGVPGTTNTEAFF.

The chain has TRBV9 and TRBJ2-1; 7 positions match TRBD2. The CDR3 consists of 17 residues. V lost 0 bases, J lost 4 bases, and 10 bases stayed unmatched. Germline CDR1 SGDLS, CDR2 YYNGEE. CDR3 in amino acids: CASSVGVAGVGYNEQFF. The CDR3 nucleotides are TGTGCCAGCAGCGTAGGGGTGGCGGGAGTTGGGTACAATGAGCAGTTCTTC.

The genes are TRBV11-2 and TRBJ1-1, with D tentatively TRBD1 (5 bases). Trimming left V 5 bases short and J 3 bases short, with 10 bases between. This CDR3 is built from 13 residues. CDR1 SGHAT and CDR2 FQNNGV come from the germline V gene. The CDR3 loop is CASSPDSYTEAFF. The CDR3, as DNA: TGTGCCAGCAGCCCTGACAGCTACACTGAAGCTTTCTTT.

Many counts were recorded for this clone. The J gene is TRBJ2-7, the V gene TRBV7-9, with 8 positions matching TRBD2. The CDR3 totals 14 residues. Trimming cost V 5 bases and J 3 bases; bases outside gene matches: 6. Germline CDR1 and CDR2: SEHNR and FQNEAQ (reference sequence). CDR3 in amino acids: CASSPGLDIYEQYF. The DNA for the CDR3 is TGTGCCAGCAGCCCGGGACTAGACATCTACGAGCAGTACTTC. Supplemented by reference TRBV7-9 and TRBJ2-7, the full variable domain reads DTGVSQNPRHKITKRGQNVTFRCDPISEHNRLYWYRQTLGQGPEFLTYFQNEAQLEKSRLLSDRFSAERPKGSFSTLEIQRTEQGDSAMYLCASSPGLDIYEQYFGPGTRLTVT.

This chain links TRBV18 with TRBJ1-1, with D unclear. There are 13 residues in the CDR3. The germline V gene has CDR1 KGHSH and CDR2 LQKENI. The germline V and J ends were trimmed by 3 bases and 4 bases, with 9 bases remaining between them. CDR3 in DNA: TGTGCCAGCTCACCCTTCTCGAGCACTGAAGCTTTCTTT. Translated, it gives CASSPFSSTEAFF.

This chain uses TRBV5-6 with TRBJ1-4; TRBD1 is a possible D gene (6 bases). From germline, CDR1 is SGHDT and CDR2 YYEEEE. V gave up 1 base and J gave up 2 bases, with 15 bases separating them. CDR3 length: 17 residues. The CDR3 DNA sequence: TGTGCCAGCAGCTTGAAACAGGGCGCGGATACTAATGAAAAACTGTTTTTT. Residues: CASSLKQGADTNEKLFF.